This T cell receptor (beta chain) emerged from a study of T cell repertoires in cytomegalovirus infection. Study background: CMV infection and matching HLA type were both indicated by public TCR beta signatures.

TCRdb itself ran the reads through MiXCR, one entry per CDR3 protein. The repertoire has about 740,000 distinct CDR3 sequences, about 33% of them found once; the top ten carry roughly 18%. In germline, CDR1 is DFQATT, CDR2 SNEGSKA (reference sequence). V lost 5 bases and J 3 bases, leaving 10 bases between the germline ends. The CDR3 extends over 12 amino acids. With respect to this clonotype: Its target is not known.

The sequence was obtained from a human donor in good health (CMV status not recorded). Some clones in this sample may be carry-over from other donors' samples. The specimen comprised cultured PBMCs, sampled from culture after CMV antigen stimulation. The V and J genes are TRBV20-1 and TRBJ2-5, with D perhaps assigned TRBD1 or TRBD2 (5 bases each). The CDR3 DNA reads TGCAGTGCTCGGGACGGAAAAGAGACCCAGTACTTC. Translation: CSARDGKETQYF.